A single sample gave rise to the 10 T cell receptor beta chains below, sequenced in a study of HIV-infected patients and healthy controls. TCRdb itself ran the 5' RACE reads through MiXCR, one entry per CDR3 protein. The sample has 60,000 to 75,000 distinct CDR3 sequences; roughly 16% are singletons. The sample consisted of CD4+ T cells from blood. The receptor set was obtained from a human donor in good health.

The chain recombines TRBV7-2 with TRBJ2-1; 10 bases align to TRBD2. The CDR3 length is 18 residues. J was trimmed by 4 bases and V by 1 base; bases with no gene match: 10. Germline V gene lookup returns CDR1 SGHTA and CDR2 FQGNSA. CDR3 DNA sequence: TGTGCCAGCAGCTTAGTAGGTGCCAGCGGGAGGGGATACAATGAGCAGTTCTTC. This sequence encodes CASSLVGASGRGYNEQFF.

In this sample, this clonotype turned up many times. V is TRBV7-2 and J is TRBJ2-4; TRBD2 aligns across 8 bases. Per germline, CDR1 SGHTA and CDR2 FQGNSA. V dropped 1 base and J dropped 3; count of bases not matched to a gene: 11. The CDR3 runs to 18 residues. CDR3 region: CASSLEVLAGGNKNIQYF. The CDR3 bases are TGTGCCAGCAGCTTAGAGGTCCTTGCGGGGGGCAACAAAAACATTCAGTACTTC.

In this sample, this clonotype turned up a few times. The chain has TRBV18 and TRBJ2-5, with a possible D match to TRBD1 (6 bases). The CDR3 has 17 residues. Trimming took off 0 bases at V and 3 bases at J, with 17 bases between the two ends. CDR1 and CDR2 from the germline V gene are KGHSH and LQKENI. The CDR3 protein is CASSPPTGHISKETQYF. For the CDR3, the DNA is TGTGCCAGCTCACCACCAACGGGACACATAAGCAAAGAGACCCAGTACTTC.

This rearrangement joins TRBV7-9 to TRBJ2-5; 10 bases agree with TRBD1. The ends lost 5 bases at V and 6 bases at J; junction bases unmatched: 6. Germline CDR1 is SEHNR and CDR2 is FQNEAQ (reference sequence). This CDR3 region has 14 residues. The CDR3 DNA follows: TGTGCCAGCAGCCAGACAGGGGGCTTGAAGACCCAGTACTTC. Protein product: CASSQTGGLKTQYF.

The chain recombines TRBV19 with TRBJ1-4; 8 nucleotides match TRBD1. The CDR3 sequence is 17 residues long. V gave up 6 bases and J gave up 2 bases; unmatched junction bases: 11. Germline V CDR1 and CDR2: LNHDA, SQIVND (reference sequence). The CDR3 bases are TGTGCCAGTAGCCACACCGGGACAGGTCCTACTAATGAAAAACTGTTTTTT. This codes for CASSHTGTGPTNEKLFF.

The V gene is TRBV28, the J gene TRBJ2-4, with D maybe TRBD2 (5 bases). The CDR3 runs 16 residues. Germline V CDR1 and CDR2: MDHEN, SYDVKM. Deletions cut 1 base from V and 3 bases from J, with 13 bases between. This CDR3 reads CASSLFEGMGKNIQYF. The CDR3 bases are TGTGCCAGCAGTTTATTTGAGGGAATGGGCAAAAACATTCAGTACTTC.

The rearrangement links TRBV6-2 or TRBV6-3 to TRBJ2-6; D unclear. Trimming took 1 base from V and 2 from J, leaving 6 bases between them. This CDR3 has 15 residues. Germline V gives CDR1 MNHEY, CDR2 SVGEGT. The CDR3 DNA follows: TGTGCCAGCAGTTACTACGGCACTGGGGCCAACGTCCTGACTTTC. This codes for CASSYYGTGANVLTF.

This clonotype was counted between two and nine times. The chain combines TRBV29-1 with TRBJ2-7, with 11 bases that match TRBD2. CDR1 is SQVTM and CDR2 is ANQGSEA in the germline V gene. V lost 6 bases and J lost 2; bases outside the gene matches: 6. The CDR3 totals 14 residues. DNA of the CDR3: TGCAGCGTAGCACTAGCGGGGGCACCCTACGAGCAGTACTTC. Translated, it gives CSVALAGAPYEQYF.

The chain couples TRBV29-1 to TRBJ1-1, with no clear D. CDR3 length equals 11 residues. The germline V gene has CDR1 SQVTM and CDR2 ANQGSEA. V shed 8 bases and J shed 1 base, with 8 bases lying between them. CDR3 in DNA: TGCAGCTCTCGCCGGAACACTGAAGCTTTCTTT. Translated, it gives CSSRRNTEAFF.

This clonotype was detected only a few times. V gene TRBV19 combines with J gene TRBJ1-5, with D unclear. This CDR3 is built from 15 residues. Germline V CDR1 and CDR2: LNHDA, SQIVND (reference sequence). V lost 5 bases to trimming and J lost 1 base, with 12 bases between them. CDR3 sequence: CASSVNLVSNQPQHF. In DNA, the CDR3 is TGTGCCAGTAGTGTGAATCTAGTCAGCAATCAGCCCCAGCATTTT.